Presented here are 23 T cell receptor beta chains from one specimen sequenced in a study of patients and donors after allogeneic stem cell transplantation (dated by TCRdb to the early 2020s). Receptors were amplified or captured by RT-PCR. The reads were generated on a NextSeq 550. TCRdb reprocessed the public reads (quality trimming at Q25 with fastp, clone calling with MiXCR) and kept in-frame beta chains. A single entry per CDR3 protein holds the most common genes and DNA from its merged rows. Here the sample has over 350,000 distinct CDR3 sequences; around 16% occur a single time. The top ten hold around 7.2% of the sample. Specimen: blood, either unsorted or a sorted T cell fraction (not recorded which). Every receptor here comes from a human donor who was either an allogeneic HSCT recipient or a stem cell or donor lymphocyte infusion donor (not recorded which). It is not recorded whose cells these are; they may come from a transplant donor.

Only a few counts were recorded for this clonotype. The CDR3 reads CASSVGARYNEQFF. CDR3 DNA sequence: TGTGCCAGCAGCGTGGGGGCAAGATACAATGAGCAGTTCTTC. This chain uses TRBV9 with TRBJ2-1; D is perhaps TRBD1 (6 bases). This CDR3 has 14 residues. Trimming took off 2 bases at V and 4 bases at J, with 10 bases between the two ends. Germline CDR1 SGDLS, CDR2 YYNGEE.

V gene TRBV20-1 combines with J gene TRBJ1-6; 9 bases agree with TRBD1. Germline V gives CDR1 DFQATT, CDR2 SNEGSKA (reference sequence). The CDR3 consists of 14 residues. Trimming took 4 bases from V and 10 from J; bases not matched to a gene: 8. CDR3 sequence (DNA): TGCAGTGCTAAAGGGACAGGGCCGGGCTCACCCCTCCACTTT. Translated, it gives CSAKGTGPGSPLHF.

This clonotype occurred a few times. The chain employs TRBV24-1 and TRBJ2-3; D is uncertain. This CDR3 spans 14 amino acids. Trimming cost V 2 bases and J 6 bases, with 11 bases left between them. Germline V CDR1 and CDR2: KGHDR, SFDVKD. CDR3 bases: TGTGCCACCAGTGATTGGGGATCCGGCGATACGCAGTATTTT. As protein: CATSDWGSGDTQYF.

This clonotype came up many times. Its ends do not fully match the called genes, so a read error is possible. The V and J genes are TRBV5-1 and TRBJ2-2, with a possible D match to TRBD2 (5 bases). The germline gives CDR1 SGHRS, CDR2 YFSETQ. The CDR3 extends over 15 amino acids. CDR3: CASSLGAANTGELFF. For the CDR3, the DNA is TGTGCCAGCAGTTTGGGAGCCGCGAACACCGGGGAGCTGTTTTTT. The full variable domain, its missing parts supplied by reference TRBV5-1 and TRBJ2-2, is KAGVTQTPRYLIKTRGQQVTLSCSPISGHRSVSWYQQTPGQGLQFLFEYFSETQRNKGNFPGRFSGRQFSNSRSEMNVSTLELGDSALYLCASSLGAANTGELFFGEGSRLTVL.

There are a few counts of this clonotype. The chain couples TRBV5-4 to TRBJ1-1; no clear D gene. The CDR3 sequence is 14 residues long. V lost 1 base, J lost 5 bases, and 12 bases lay in between. Germline V gene data show CDR1 as SGHNT and CDR2 as YYREEE (reference sequence). DNA of the CDR3: TGTGCCAGCAGCTTGCCAGCTCCGGGGACTGAAGCTTTCTTT. Translating it yields CASSLPAPGTEAFF.

This clonotype has a handful of counts. The genes are TRBV24-1 and TRBJ1-2; 9 bases fit TRBD1. The CDR3 consists of 16 residues. V lost 5 bases, J lost 2 bases, and 8 bases stayed unmatched. The germline V gene encodes CDR1 KGHDR and CDR2 SFDVKD. The CDR3 sequence is CATSGGQGNGNYGYTF. In DNA form, the CDR3 reads TGTGCCACCAGTGGCGGACAGGGGAACGGCAACTATGGCTACACCTTC.

This clonotype was detected only a few times. This sequence joins TRBV30 and TRBJ1-2, with D possibly TRBD1 on 6 matching bases. The germline V gene has CDR1 GTSNPN and CDR2 SVGIG (reference sequence). Between the trimmed V and J ends, which lost 3 bases and 3 bases, there was a span of 17 bases. The CDR3 covers 15 residues. CDR3 in amino acids: CAWRGWQGTHYGYTF. The DNA for the CDR3 is TGTGCCTGGAGAGGTTGGCAGGGGACTCACTATGGCTACACCTTC.

This clonotype was picked up a small number of times. The chain is built from TRBV7-8 and TRBJ2-5; D possibly uses TRBD1 or TRBD2 (6 bases each). The germline V and J ends were trimmed by 5 bases and 5 bases, with 18 bases remaining between them. Germline lookup yields CDR1 SGHVS and CDR2 FQNEAQ. The CDR3 is 15 residues long. The CDR3 region is CASSPFWGASETQYF. Here the CDR3 DNA reads TGTGCCAGCAGCCCCTTTTGGGGGGCCAGTGAGACCCAGTACTTC.

The chain employs TRBV20-1 and TRBJ2-7; no clear D gene. V was cut by 3 bases and J by 4 bases, with 10 bases left in between. In germline, CDR1 is DFQATT, CDR2 SNEGSKA (reference sequence). The CDR3 has 12 amino acids. The CDR3 DNA reads as TGCAGTGCTAGCCAGGACGGTTACGAGCAGTACTTC. Protein sequence: CSASQDGYEQYF.

This sequence joins TRBV11-3 and TRBJ1-6, with 8 bases that match TRBD1. Per germline, CDR1 SGHNT and CDR2 YENEEA. The CDR3 runs 15 residues. The V and J ends lost 4 bases and 8 bases, in that order; junction bases with no gene match: 7. The CDR3 spells CASSSHRGSDSPLHF. CDR3 nucleotide sequence: TGTGCCAGCAGCTCTCACAGGGGGTCTGATTCACCCCTCCACTTT.

This clonotype appeared many times. The chain couples TRBV12-3 or TRBV12-4 to TRBJ2-2; D remains unclear. CDR3 length: 13 amino acids. Trimming shortened V by 8 bases and J by 8 bases, and 15 bases separated the two germline ends. CDR3 amino acids: CASGLERRGELFF. CDR3 in DNA: TGTGCCAGCGGCCTAGAGAGAAGGGGGGAGCTGTTTTTT.

There are a few counts of this clonotype. V is TRBV11-3 and J is TRBJ2-1; tentatively, D is TRBD1 (6 bases). Deletions cut 5 bases from V and 9 bases from J, with 11 bases between. The V gene's germline CDR1 is SGHNT and CDR2 YENEEA. The CDR3 totals 12 residues. Here the CDR3 reads CASSTTGREQFF. The CDR3 bases are TGTGCCAGCAGCACAACAGGGCGTGAGCAGTTCTTC.

This clonotype was detected a few times. This chain connects TRBV11-3 to TRBJ2-7, with D perhaps matching TRBD2 (6 bases). Germline lookup yields CDR1 SGHNT and CDR2 YENEEA. V gave up 1 base and J gave up 5 bases, with 15 bases separating them. The CDR3 sequence is 15 residues long. The CDR3 region is CASSLVWGESDEQYF. In DNA, the CDR3 is TGTGCCAGCAGCTTAGTTTGGGGGGAAAGCGACGAGCAGTACTTC.

The chain recombines TRBV29-1 with TRBJ2-1; D is perhaps TRBD1 or TRBD2 (5 bases each). Looked up from germline, CDR1 is SQVTM and CDR2 is ANQGSEA. The CDR3 has 14 amino acids. The V gene lost 3 bases and the J gene lost 1 base, with 10 bases spanning the gap. CDR3 loop: CSVDRGSSYNEQFF. Written as DNA, the CDR3 is TGCAGCGTTGATCGGGGCAGTTCCTACAATGAGCAGTTCTTC.

This chain uses TRBV20-1 with TRBJ2-2; 9 bases map to TRBD1. This CDR3 contains 18 residues. The ends lost 6 bases at V and 1 base at J; junction bases unmatched: 15. The V gene's germline CDR1 is DFQATT and CDR2 SNEGSKA (reference sequence). The CDR3 here is CSARPGQGPFLNTGELFF. The DNA of the CDR3 is TGCAGTGCCAGACCGGGACAGGGACCGTTTCTGAACACCGGGGAGCTGTTTTTT.

This clonotype was counted only a few times. This chain links TRBV5-1 with TRBJ2-6, with 9 positions matching TRBD1. J gave up 4 bases and V 1 base, and 3 bases lay outside the gene matches. Germline lookup yields CDR1 SGHRS and CDR2 YFSETQ. The CDR3 extends over 16 amino acids. CDR3 in DNA: TGCGCCAGCAGCTTGACAGGGGGCTCCGGGGCCAACGTCCTGACTTTC. This encodes CASSLTGGSGANVLTF. The full variable domain, its missing parts supplied by reference TRBV5-1 and TRBJ2-6, is KAGVTQTPRYLIKTRGQQVTLSCSPISGHRSVSWYQQTPGQGLQFLFEYFSETQRNKGNFPGRFSGRQFSNSRSEMNVSTLELGDSALYLCASSLTGGSGANVLTFGAGSRLTVL.

Only a few counts were recorded for this clonotype. The chain links TRBV3-1 to TRBJ2-4; D is uncertain. Per the germline V gene, CDR1 is LGHDT and CDR2 is YNNKEL (reference sequence). The V end was cut by 0 bases, the J end by 0 bases, with 6 bases between. The CDR3 has 15 amino acids. The CDR3 loop reads CASSQDQVAKNIQYF. The CDR3 DNA reads TGTGCCAGCAGCCAAGATCAGGTAGCCAAAAACATTCAGTACTTC. Variable domain in full (rest from reference TRBV3-1 and TRBJ2-4): DTAVSQTPKYLVTQMGNDKSIKCEQNLGHDTMYWYKQDSKKFLKIMFSYNNKELIINETVPNRFSPKSPDKAHLNLHINSLELGDSAVYFCASSQDQVAKNIQYFGAGTRLSVL.

The chain couples TRBV15 to TRBJ1-1; D uncertain. V gave up 1 base and J gave up 3 bases, with 9 bases separating them. The CDR3 runs 14 residues. From germline, CDR1 is LNHNV and CDR2 YYDKDF (reference sequence). This CDR3 is CATSRVGRDTEAFF. CDR3 in DNA: TGTGCCACCAGCAGAGTTGGACGGGACACTGAAGCTTTCTTT.

This clonotype has a handful of counts. J is TRBJ2-3 and V is TRBV7-2, with TRBD2 as a possible D gene (6 bases). Trimming took 5 bases from V and 7 from J, leaving 19 bases between them. CDR1 is SGHTA, CDR2 FQGNSA, per germline. The CDR3 has 15 amino acids. DNA for the CDR3: TGTGCCAGCAGCCAAGCGGGCAGGTTCGGGTATACGCAGTATTTT. Its translation is CASSQAGRFGYTQYF.

As concerns this clonotype: Mismatch with germline at one junction end may stem from a read error. This chain links TRBV6-2 or TRBV6-3 with TRBJ1-2, with D possibly TRBD1 on 5 matching bases. The CDR3 spans 11 residues. Germline CDR1 MNHEY, CDR2 SVGEGT. DNA for the CDR3: TGCTACACAGGTTCTCTGTATGGCTACACCTTC. Its protein is CYTGSLYGYTF.

This clonotype was recorded a few times. V usage is TRBV20-1 and J usage is TRBJ2-2; D might be TRBD1 (8 bases). CDR1 is DFQATT and CDR2 is SNEGSKA in the germline V gene (reference sequence). Trimming removed 0 bases at V and 6 bases at J, with 17 bases between. This CDR3 has 16 amino acids. The CDR3 spells CSARDSLTGGAGELFF. The CDR3, as DNA: TGCAGTGCTAGAGATTCTCTAACAGGGGGGGCCGGGGAGCTGTTTTTT.

The rearrangement uses TRBV24-1 and TRBJ2-3; 9 bases agree with TRBD2. The J segment lost 0 bases and the V segment lost 5 bases, leaving 8 bases of the junction unmatched. In germline, CDR1 is KGHDR, CDR2 SFDVKD. The CDR3 has 17 amino acids. The CDR3, as DNA: TGTGCCACCAGTGTCCTTAGCGGGAGCCCTAGCACAGATACGCAGTATTTT. Protein product: CATSVLSGSPSTDTQYF.

This clonotype was recorded a few times. The chain recombines TRBV5-6 with TRBJ1-2; D ambiguous. Trimming took 4 bases from V and 6 from J, leaving 13 bases between them. The germline V gene encodes CDR1 SGHDT and CDR2 YYEEEE. CDR3 size: 13 residues. The CDR3: CASSPAVWDGYTF. The CDR3 DNA follows: TGTGCCAGCAGCCCCGCAGTTTGGGATGGCTACACCTTC.